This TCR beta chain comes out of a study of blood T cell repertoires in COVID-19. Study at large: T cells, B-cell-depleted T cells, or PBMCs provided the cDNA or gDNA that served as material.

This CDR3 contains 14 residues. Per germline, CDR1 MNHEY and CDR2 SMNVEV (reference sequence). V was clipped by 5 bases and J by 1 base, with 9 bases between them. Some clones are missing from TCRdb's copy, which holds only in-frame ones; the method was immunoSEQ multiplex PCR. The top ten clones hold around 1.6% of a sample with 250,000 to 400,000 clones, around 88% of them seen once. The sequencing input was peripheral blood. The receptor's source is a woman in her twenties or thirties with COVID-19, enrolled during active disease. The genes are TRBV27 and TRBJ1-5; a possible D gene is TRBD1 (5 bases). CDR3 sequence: CASSPNRSNQPQHF. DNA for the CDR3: TGTGCCAGCAGTCCCAACAGGAGCAATCAGCCCCAGCATTTT.